The 25 T cell receptor beta chains below all came from one sample that was sequenced in a study of T cells in Graves' hyperthyroidism and ophthalmopathy. TCR beta CDR3 region amplification was performed from RNA transcripts. Carried out on the TCR CDR3, a first-round RT-PCR used the HTBI primer set. From the multiplex PCR reads, TCRdb called clonotypes with MiXCR, one entry per CDR3 protein. The sample has about 400,000 distinct CDR3 sequences; approximately 14% are singletons. The specimen sequenced was blood. These TCRs come from a woman under 30 with Graves' hyperthyroidism that later progressed to Graves' ophthalmopathy.

As to this clonotype: A junction boundary mismatches the germline segment, possibly from a read error. The chain is built from TRBV12-3 or TRBV12-4 and TRBJ1-1; TRBD1 is a possible D gene (6 bases). The CDR3 has 15 amino acids. CDR3 nucleotide sequence: TGTGCCAGCAGCTTAGCGGGGGGGCTGAGCACTGAAGCTTTCTTT. It yields the protein CASSLAGGLSTEAFF.

The chain links TRBV13 to TRBJ2-3, with D possibly being TRBD1 or TRBD2 (5 bases each). From germline, CDR1 is PRHDT and CDR2 FYEKMQ (reference sequence). V was cut by 2 bases and J by 7 bases, with 10 bases left in between. This CDR3 region has 13 residues. The CDR3 DNA reads TGTGCCAGCAGCTTACCGGGACCTCATACGCAGTATTTT. Protein sequence: CASSLPGPHTQYF.

This clonotype was seen many times. The chain carries TRBV4-2 and TRBJ2-2; TRBD2 matches 7 bases. The CDR3 spans 18 residues. Germline CDR1 and CDR2: LGHNA and YNFKEQ. With V trimmed by 0 bases and J by 5 bases, 12 bases remained unmatched. The CDR3 DNA reads TGTGCCAGCAGCCAAGAACGCGGGGCGGGAGTAAAAACCGGGGAGCTGTTTTTT. Protein sequence: CASSQERGAGVKTGELFF.

This clonotype has ten or more counts. The chain has TRBV20-1 and TRBJ2-7; TRBD1 matches at 10 bases. The CDR3 loop spans 16 amino acids. With 6 bases clipped from V and 0 bases from J, the junction kept 11 bases outside the gene matches. Germline V gene data show CDR1 as DFQATT and CDR2 as SNEGSKA (reference sequence). CDR3 nucleotides: TGCAGTGCACAGGACAGGGGGTCTCCCAGCTCCTACGAGCAGTACTTC. Its protein is CSAQDRGSPSSYEQYF.

The chain is built from TRBV6-1 and TRBJ2-7; TRBD2 matches 10 bases. Germline CDR1 MNHNS, CDR2 SASEGT. Trimming took 10 bases from V and 7 from J; bases not matched to a gene: 16. This CDR3 comprises 15 residues. The CDR3, as DNA: TGTGCCACCTTACGTACATTAGCGGGAGGTGGAGAGCAGTACTTC. Translating gives CATLRTLAGGGEQYF.

This clonotype was counted ten times or more. This rearrangement joins TRBV4-3 to TRBJ2-7, with 8 bases matching TRBD2. The ends lost 1 base at V and 4 bases at J; junction bases unmatched: 9. The CDR3 is 16 amino acids. The germline gives CDR1 LGHNA, CDR2 YSLEER. In DNA form, the CDR3 reads TGCGCCAGCAGCCAAGGCGTTAGCGGGAATGGATACGAGCAGTACTTC. This codes for CASSQGVSGNGYEQYF.

This clonotype has a count of ten or more. The chain links TRBV20-1 to TRBJ2-1, with 9 bases fitting TRBD2. This CDR3 has 16 amino acids. V dropped 2 bases and J dropped 9; count of bases not matched to a gene: 14. Germline V gene sequence: CDR1 DFQATT, CDR2 SNEGSKA (reference sequence). Here the CDR3 DNA reads TGCAGTGCTAGACCGACTAGCGGTCTCTACAAGGGTGAGCAGTTCTTC. The encoded protein is CSARPTSGLYKGEQFF.

In its sample, this clonotype was seen many times. The chain recombines TRBV6-2 or TRBV6-3 with TRBJ1-2; D unclear. Per the germline V gene, CDR1 is MNHEY and CDR2 is SVGEGT. The CDR3 is 14 residues long. The V end was cut by 0 bases, the J end by 2 bases, with 7 bases between. The CDR3 loop reads CASSYSYGNYGYTF. CDR3 DNA: TGTGCCAGCAGTTACTCGTACGGGAACTATGGCTACACCTTC.

In this sample, this clonotype turned up a few times. The chain recombines TRBV7-2 with TRBJ2-1; the match to TRBD2 covers 9 bases. In germline, CDR1 is SGHTA, CDR2 FQGNSA. J gave up 6 bases and V 0 bases, and 6 bases lay outside the gene matches. The CDR3 consists of 16 residues. The CDR3 DNA reads TGTGCCAGCAGCTTAGCAAGTAGCGGGGGATTCAATGAGCAGTTCTTC. Residues: CASSLASSGGFNEQFF.

This clonotype was detected many times. The V and J genes are TRBV28 and TRBJ2-7; D may be TRBD2 (5 bases). Germline V gene lookup returns CDR1 MDHEN and CDR2 SYDVKM. Trimming removed 2 bases at V and 0 bases at J, with 11 bases between. This CDR3 has 15 amino acids. For the CDR3, the DNA is TGTGCCAGCAGTTTAACGAGGGCCAACTCCTACGAGCAGTACTTC. Translation: CASSLTRANSYEQYF.

This sequence joins TRBV5-6 and TRBJ2-5; D unclear. The CDR3 has 12 amino acids. Trimming pared 3 bases from V and 4 bases from J, leaving 7 bases between. The germline V gene has CDR1 SGHDT and CDR2 YYEEEE. In DNA, the CDR3 is TGTGCCAGCAGCTGGGTGCGAGAGACCCAGTACTTC. This sequence encodes CASSWVRETQYF.

The sample holds a few counts of this clonotype. The chain joins TRBV9 to TRBJ2-1; D may correspond to TRBD1 or TRBD2 (5 bases each). Trimming removed 4 bases at V and 5 bases at J, with 16 bases between. This CDR3 has 15 amino acids. CDR1 and CDR2 from the germline V gene are SGDLS and YYNGEE. The chain's CDR3 is CASSPGTISNNEQFF. The CDR3 DNA sequence: TGTGCCAGCAGCCCAGGGACCATATCTAACAATGAGCAGTTCTTC.

This clonotype was seen many times. This chain links TRBV29-1 with TRBJ2-2, with 7 bases matching TRBD1. The length of the CDR3 is 15 residues. The V gene's germline CDR1 is SQVTM and CDR2 ANQGSEA. V shed 6 bases, J shed 1 base, and the junction held 8 bases outside the gene matches. The chain's CDR3 is CSVQRQGENTGELFF. CDR3 sequence (DNA): TGCAGCGTGCAACGACAGGGAGAGAACACCGGGGAGCTGTTTTTT.

This clonotype was seen ten or more times. This chain connects TRBV9 to TRBJ1-2, with a possible D match to TRBD1 (6 bases). The CDR3 is 16 residues long. V lost 3 bases and J lost 6, with 21 bases in between. Per the germline V gene, CDR1 is SGDLS and CDR2 is YYNGEE. The CDR3 protein is CASSAAGVGGSDGYTF. The CDR3 nucleotides read TGTGCCAGCAGCGCAGCGGGTGTGGGGGGCTCGGATGGCTACACCTTC.

This clonotype has at least ten counts. The chain uses TRBV12-3 or TRBV12-4 and TRBJ1-6; no firm D call. This CDR3 is built from 12 residues. V was trimmed by 2 bases and J by 11 bases, leaving 7 bases between them. The CDR3 region is CASSLSVPPLHF. CDR3 nucleotides: TGTGCCAGCAGTTTATCGGTGCCACCCCTCCACTTT.

The rearrangement joins TRBV20-1 to TRBJ2-1; TRBD1 aligns across 8 bases. This CDR3 region has 15 residues. Per germline, CDR1 DFQATT and CDR2 SNEGSKA (reference sequence). After removal of 3 bases from V and 3 bases from J, the junction contained 7 bases not matched to a gene. The CDR3 is CSAREDRAYYNEQFF. CDR3 nucleotide sequence: TGCAGTGCTAGGGAGGACAGGGCGTACTACAATGAGCAGTTCTTC.

This clonotype has more than one count but fewer than ten. CDR3 in DNA: TGTGCCAGCAGTTCTAGGGACAGGGTCGAGCGGGGAGCTTTCTTT. As protein: CASSSRDRVERGAFF. V is TRBV6-1 and J is TRBJ1-1, with TRBD1 identical over 9 bases. With V trimmed by 5 bases and J by 10 bases, 14 bases remained unmatched. Germline CDR1 and CDR2: MNHNS and SASEGT. The CDR3 totals 15 residues.

J is TRBJ2-3 and V is TRBV24-1, with D perhaps matching TRBD1 (5 bases). Germline CDR1 reads KGHDR; CDR2 reads SFDVKD. Trimming pared 1 base from V and 2 bases from J, leaving 9 bases between. This CDR3 is built from 15 residues. This CDR3 is CATSDFGANTDTQYF. CDR3 nucleotides: TGTGCCACCAGTGATTTTGGGGCCAACACAGATACGCAGTATTTT.

This clonotype was seen only once. One end of the junction does not line up with germline, which may come from a read error. This rearrangement joins TRBV24-1 to TRBJ2-2; D unresolved. This CDR3 comprises 15 residues. CDR1 is KGHDR, CDR2 SFDVKD, per germline. The CDR3 DNA reads as TGTGCCACCAGTGGTTTGGGGTATGATACCGGGGAGCTGTTTTTT. Protein product: CATSGLGYDTGELFF.

Ten or more counts support this clonotype. The genes are TRBV3-1 and TRBJ1-2; tentatively, D is TRBD1 (5 bases). The CDR3 loop spans 15 amino acids. Deletions cut 3 bases from V and 1 base from J, with 12 bases between. Germline V gives CDR1 LGHDT, CDR2 YNNKEL (reference sequence). In nucleotides, the CDR3 is TGTGCCAGCAGCCATGGGGGAGAAGTTAACTATGGCTACACCTTC. Translation: CASSHGGEVNYGYTF.

The sample holds a few counts of this clonotype. This chain connects TRBV27 to TRBJ2-7; 11 bases agree with TRBD1. Germline V lookup: CDR1 MNHEY, CDR2 SMNVEV (reference sequence). V shed 2 bases, J shed 6 bases, and the junction held 3 bases outside the gene matches. The CDR3 spans 14 residues. As DNA, the CDR3 is TGTGCCAGCAGTTTAGGACAGGGGGCTCGCGAGCAGTACTTC. Translation gives CASSLGQGAREQYF.

There are a few counts of this clonotype. This rearrangement joins TRBV20-1 to TRBJ1-2; D call uncertain. Looked up from germline, CDR1 is DFQATT and CDR2 is SNEGSKA (reference sequence). Trimming removed 0 bases from V and 0 bases from J, with 8 bases in between. The CDR3 has 14 amino acids. CDR3 protein: CSARDSSANYGYTF. The CDR3 DNA is TGCAGTGCTAGAGATAGTTCAGCTAACTATGGCTACACCTTC.

The rearrangement links TRBV5-6 to TRBJ2-1; 13 bases match TRBD2. Germline V CDR1 and CDR2: SGHDT, YYEEEE. Trimming cost V 1 base and J 6 bases; bases outside gene matches: 4. This CDR3 spans 16 amino acids. CDR3 region: CASSLSTSGRINEQFF. CDR3 nucleotide sequence: TGTGCCAGCAGCTTGTCGACTAGCGGGAGGATCAATGAGCAGTTCTTC. Using reference TRBV5-6 and TRBJ2-1 for the parts outside the CDR3, the full variable domain is DAGVTQSPTHLIKTRGQQVTLRCSPKSGHDTVSWYQQALGQGPQFIFQYYEEEERQRGNFPDRFSGHQFPNYSSELNVNALLLGDSALYLCASSLSTSGRINEQFFGPGTRLTVL.

This clonotype was counted ten times or more. The J gene is TRBJ2-7, the V gene TRBV28; 11 positions agree with TRBD2. With V trimmed by 4 bases and J by 0 bases, 5 bases remained unmatched. The CDR3 is 16 residues long. Germline CDR1 reads MDHEN; CDR2 reads SYDVKM. DNA of the CDR3: TGTGCCAGCAGTTCTCTAGCGGGAGGCGACTCCTACGAGCAGTACTTC. This encodes CASSSLAGGDSYEQYF.

This clonotype was recorded a few times. The rearrangement uses TRBV15 and TRBJ2-1, with 7 bases identical to TRBD1. Germline V gene lookup returns CDR1 LNHNV and CDR2 YYDKDF (reference sequence). This CDR3 spans 18 amino acids. Unmatched junction bases numbered 11, after V lost 0 bases and J lost 3 bases. The CDR3 region is CATSRDERTGTVYNEQFF. CDR3 bases: TGTGCCACCAGCAGAGATGAGCGCACCGGGACAGTCTACAATGAGCAGTTCTTC.